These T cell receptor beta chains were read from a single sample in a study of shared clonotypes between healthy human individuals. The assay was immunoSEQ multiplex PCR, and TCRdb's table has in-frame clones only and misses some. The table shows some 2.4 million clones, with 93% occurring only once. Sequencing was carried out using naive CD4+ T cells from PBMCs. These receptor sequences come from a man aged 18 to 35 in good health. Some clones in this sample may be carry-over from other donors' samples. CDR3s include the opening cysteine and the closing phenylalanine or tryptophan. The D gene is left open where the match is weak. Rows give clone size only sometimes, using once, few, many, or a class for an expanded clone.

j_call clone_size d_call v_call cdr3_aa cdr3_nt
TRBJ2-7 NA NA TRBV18 CASSPSRDYEQYF TGTGCCAGCTCACCATCCAGGGACTACGAGCAGTACTTC
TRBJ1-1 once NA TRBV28 CASSLHETPEAFF TGTGCCAGCAGTTTACACGAGACACCTGAAGCTTTCTTT
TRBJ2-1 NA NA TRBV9 CASSVIPNEQFF TGTGCCAGCAGCGTAATCCCAAATGAGCAGTTCTTC
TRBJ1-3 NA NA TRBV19 CASSIGAPGNTIYF TGTGCCAGTAGTATCGGGGCACCTGGAAACACCATATATTTT
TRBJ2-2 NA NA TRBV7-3 CASSSRQGSTGELFF TGTGCCAGCAGCTCGCGGCAGGGAAGCACCGGGGAGCTGTTTTTT
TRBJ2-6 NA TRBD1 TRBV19 CASSIGLGQGARSGANVLTF TGTGCCAGTAGTATAGGCCTCGGACAGGGGGCTCGCTCTGGGGCCAACGTCCTGACTTTC
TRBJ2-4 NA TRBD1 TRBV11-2 CASSSPGQENIQYF TGTGCCAGCAGCTCACCCGGACAGGAAAACATTCAGTACTTC
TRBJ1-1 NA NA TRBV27 CASSLTRGPEAFF TGTGCCAGCAGTTTAACCAGGGGCCCTGAAGCTTTCTTT
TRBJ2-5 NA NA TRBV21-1 CASSPRTVWQETQYF TGTGCCAGCAGCCCGCGGACGGTGTGGCAAGAGACCCAGTACTTC
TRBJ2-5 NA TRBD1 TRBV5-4 CASRSGQEETQYF TGTGCCAGCAGATCTGGACAGGAGGAGACCCAGTACTTC
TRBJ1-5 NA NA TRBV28 CASRRTQGVGNQPQHF TGTGCCAGCAGGCGAACACAGGGTGTGGGCAATCAGCCCCAGCATTTT
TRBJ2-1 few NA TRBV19 CASSIPGLEQFF TGTGCCAGTAGTATACCCGGCTTAGAGCAGTTCTTC
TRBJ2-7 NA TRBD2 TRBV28 CASSLLPGLAAYEQYF TGTGCCAGCAGTTTACTCCCGGGACTAGCGGCCTACGAGCAGTACTTC
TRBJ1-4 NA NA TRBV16 CASSQFPPPINEKLFF TGTGCCAGCAGCCAATTTCCTCCGCCCATTAATGAAAAACTGTTTTTT
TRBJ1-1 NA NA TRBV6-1 CASSEDPRDTEAFF TGTGCCAGCAGTGAAGATCCCCGAGACACTGAAGCTTTCTTT
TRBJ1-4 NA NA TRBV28 CASSGPGRRVEKLFF TGTGCCAGCAGTGGACCGGGACGAAGAGTGGAAAAACTGTTTTTT
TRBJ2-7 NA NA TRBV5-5 CASSWVVVGPYEQYF TGTGCCAGCAGCTGGGTGGTGGTGGGCCCCTACGAGCAGTACTTC